These 23 T cell receptor beta chains were all obtained from the same sample, sequenced in a study of T-cell memory formation after mild COVID-19. TCRdb fed the 5' RACE reads into MiXCR, producing one record per CDR3 protein. The sample lists approximately 580,000 distinct CDR3 sequences; around 20% were seen once. Sequenced sample: PBMCs or a T cell subset sorted from them (not recorded which). The origin of the receptors is an adult woman who had mild COVID-19 (a few samples of this study predate the infection). Cell type and time point are not known.

The table lists this clonotype with many counts. The chain links TRBV12-3 or TRBV12-4 to TRBJ2-2; no clear D gene. Trimming took off 1 base at V and 5 bases at J, with 8 bases between the two ends. This CDR3 is 14 amino acids long. CDR3 coding DNA: TGTGCCAGCAGTTTAGTCACGGTAACCGGGGAGCTGTTTTTT. Its protein product is CASSLVTVTGELFF.

This clonotype was picked up a small number of times. The J gene is TRBJ2-5, the V gene TRBV5-6; D remains unclear. V lost 0 bases and J lost 2, with 8 bases in between. The CDR3 is made up of 14 amino acids. Germline loops: CDR1 SGHDT, CDR2 YYEEEE. The chain's CDR3 is CASSLDTNQETQYF. The CDR3 bases are TGTGCCAGCAGCTTGGACACAAATCAAGAGACCCAGTACTTC. Using reference TRBV5-6 and TRBJ2-5 for the parts outside the CDR3, the full variable domain is DAGVTQSPTHLIKTRGQQVTLRCSPKSGHDTVSWYQQALGQGPQFIFQYYEEEERQRGNFPDRFSGHQFPNYSSELNVNALLLGDSALYLCASSLDTNQETQYFGPGTRLLVL.

There are many counts of this clonotype. The chain combines TRBV2 with TRBJ2-7; weak D call: TRBD1 (5 bases). Germline CDR1 reads SNHLY; CDR2 reads FYNNEI. This CDR3 region has 14 residues. V lost 3 bases to trimming and J lost 0 bases, with 9 bases between them. As DNA, the CDR3 is TGTGCCAGCAGTGAGCAGGGTTTCTCCTACGAGCAGTACTTC. Its protein is CASSEQGFSYEQYF.

This clonotype was counted between two and nine times. V usage is TRBV5-1 and J usage is TRBJ2-5; 11 bases align to TRBD2. Germline V gene lookup returns CDR1 SGHRS and CDR2 YFSETQ. V dropped 7 bases and J dropped 4; count of bases not matched to a gene: 6. The CDR3 extends over 14 amino acids. The CDR3 sequence: CASQLAGDRETQYF. CDR3 DNA sequence: TGCGCCAGCCAACTAGCGGGGGATCGAGAGACCCAGTACTTC.

J is TRBJ2-1 and V is TRBV6-6; D call uncertain. Germline V gives CDR1 MNHNY, CDR2 SVGAGI (reference sequence). This CDR3 has 15 amino acids. Trimming took 8 bases from V and 5 from J, leaving 19 bases between them. The CDR3 region has the DNA TGTGCCAGCGCCCCCGGGCCTCCGATCGACAATGAGCAGTTCTTC. Residues: CASAPGPPIDNEQFF.

This clonotype has more than one count but fewer than ten. The chain employs TRBV12-3 or TRBV12-4 and TRBJ2-2; TRBD2 is a possible D gene (6 bases). The CDR3 runs to 14 residues. The ends were cut back, 11 bases at V and 0 bases at J, with 13 bases in the middle. For the CDR3, the DNA is TGTGCCGGTCGGGCGGGGACGAACACCGGGGAGCTGTTTTTT. Translated, it gives CAGRAGTNTGELFF.

This clonotype was seen a few times. J is TRBJ1-2 and V is TRBV29-1; 11 bases map to TRBD1. The J segment lost 6 bases and the V segment lost 6 bases, leaving 6 bases of the junction unmatched. There are 13 residues in the CDR3. Germline CDR1 SQVTM, CDR2 ANQGSEA. CDR3 sequence (DNA): TGCAGCGTGAATGGACAGGGGGCAGATGGCTACACCTTC. Amino acids: CSVNGQGADGYTF.

The chain has TRBV11-2 and TRBJ1-2; TRBD1 matches 7 bases. The CDR3 consists of 15 residues. Losses at the gene ends were 5 bases for V and 5 bases for J; bases not matched to a gene: 11. CDR1 is SGHAT, CDR2 FQNNGV, per germline. The CDR3 sequence: CASSLLRDSLYGYTF. The DNA of the CDR3 is TGTGCCAGCAGCCTCCTCCGGGACAGCCTTTATGGCTACACCTTC.

This chain connects TRBV12-3 or TRBV12-4 to TRBJ2-2, with D unclear. Trimming left V 3 bases short and J 9 bases short, with 5 bases between. The CDR3 totals 11 residues. DNA for the CDR3: TGTGCCAGCAGTTTCGATTGGGAGCTGTTTTTT. Translation: CASSFDWELFF.

The V gene is TRBV7-9, the J gene TRBJ2-7, with unresolved D. CDR1 is SEHNR and CDR2 is FQNEAQ in the germline V gene (reference sequence). The V end was cut by 4 bases, the J end by 2 bases, with 12 bases between. This CDR3 is 14 amino acids long. The CDR3 coding sequence is TGTGCCAGCAGCTCAGTAGTAATACCCTACGAGCAGTACTTC. It specifies CASSSVVIPYEQYF.

This clonotype was detected only a few times. The chain has TRBV15 and TRBJ2-1; tentatively, D is TRBD1 or TRBD2 (6 bases each). CDR1 is LNHNV and CDR2 is YYDKDF in the germline V gene (reference sequence). The CDR3 extends over 16 amino acids. V gave up 5 bases and J gave up 3 bases, with 17 bases separating them. CDR3 in DNA: TGTGCCACCAGCCAACGGGGGCTAGCGAGCTACAATGAGCAGTTCTTC. Residues: CATSQRGLASYNEQFF. Using reference TRBV15 and TRBJ2-1 for the parts outside the CDR3, the full variable domain is DAMVIQNPRYQVTQFGKPVTLSCSQTLNHNVMYWYQQKSSQAPKLLFHYYDKDFNNEADTPDNFQSRRPNTSFCFLDIRSPGLGDTAMYLCATSQRGLASYNEQFFGPGTRLTVL.

This clonotype was counted a few times. The gene calls are TRBV20-1 and TRBJ2-1; possibly TRBD2 for D (6 bases). CDR1 and CDR2 (germline): DFQATT, SNEGSKA (reference sequence). CDR3 length: 14 residues. The CDR3 region is CRTSPLAEAHEQFF. The CDR3 DNA follows: TGCAGGACTAGTCCGTTAGCCGAAGCTCATGAGCAGTTCTTC.

This clonotype has a handful of counts. This rearrangement joins TRBV5-6 to TRBJ2-1; the match to TRBD1 covers 12 bases. Germline CDR1 SGHDT, CDR2 YYEEEE. The CDR3 has 14 amino acids. V was pared by 4 bases and J by 8 bases, with 4 bases of the junction left unmatched. CDR3 sequence: CASSPGQGAYEQFF. CDR3 coding DNA: TGTGCCAGCAGCCCGGGACAGGGGGCTTATGAGCAGTTCTTC.

Many counts were recorded for this clonotype. The chain carries TRBV7-6 and TRBJ2-1; 7 bases fit TRBD2. V lost 5 bases, J lost 5 bases, and 9 bases stayed unmatched. The germline CDR1 and CDR2 sequences are SGHVS and FNYEAQ. The CDR3 extends over 15 amino acids. The DNA for the CDR3 is TGTGCCAGCAGCCAGGGAGGGCGCTTTGACAATGAGCAGTTCTTC. Translated, it gives CASSQGGRFDNEQFF.

In its sample, this clonotype was seen a few times. The rearrangement links TRBV29-1 to TRBJ2-3; the match to TRBD2 covers 8 bases. From germline, CDR1 is SQVTM and CDR2 ANQGSEA. The CDR3 runs to 14 residues. Unmatched junction bases numbered 7, after V lost 7 bases and J lost 1 base. The CDR3 loop reads CSATSDWGTDTQYF. CDR3 nucleotides: TGCAGCGCGACTAGCGACTGGGGCACAGATACGCAGTATTTT.

In this sample, this clonotype turned up a few times. V is TRBV5-1 and J is TRBJ2-1; D uncertain. Germline V lookup: CDR1 SGHRS, CDR2 YFSETQ. This CDR3 contains 15 residues. V was shortened by 2 bases and J by 7 bases, with 16 bases between the two germline ends. The CDR3 DNA reads as TGCGCCAGCAGCTTAGGTGACCTCTCCTTTAATGAGCAGTTCTTC. Encoded protein: CASSLGDLSFNEQFF.

This clonotype was counted only a few times. This sequence joins TRBV21-1 and TRBJ1-6; whether TRBD1, the table's D call, matches the DNA was not checked. TRBV21-1 is tagged as a pseudogene. There are 15 residues in the CDR3. CDR3 sequence reads: CASSAGTGGDSPLHF. The DNA of the CDR3 is TGTGCCAGCAGCGCCGGGACAGGGGGGGATTCACCCCTCCACTTT.

The sample holds many counts of this clonotype. The V and J genes are TRBV29-1 and TRBJ1-2, with no clear D. The CDR3 consists of 11 residues. The germline V gene encodes CDR1 SQVTM and CDR2 ANQGSEA. Trimming took off 3 bases at V and 2 bases at J, with 4 bases between the two ends. The CDR3 DNA reads as TGCAGCGTTGAGAAGAACTATGGCTACACCTTC. It encodes CSVEKNYGYTF.

The table lists this clonotype with many counts. V usage is TRBV7-9 and J usage is TRBJ2-7; 8 bases line up with TRBD1. V trimming: 7 bases; J trimming: 4 bases; junction bases outside the gene matches: 12. The CDR3 spans 15 residues. Germline CDR1 SEHNR, CDR2 FQNEAQ (reference sequence). In DNA, the CDR3 is TGTGCCAGCAACTCTGAGGGCAGGGGGCTTTACGAGCAGTACTTC. This sequence encodes CASNSEGRGLYEQYF.

This clonotype was counted between two and nine times. The CDR3 spells CASSMGGRNSPLHF. The CDR3 DNA is TGTGCCAGTAGTATGGGGGGCAGGAATTCACCCCTCCACTTT. The chain joins TRBV19 to TRBJ1-6, with D possibly being TRBD1 (6 bases). This CDR3 has 14 amino acids. Per the germline V gene, CDR1 is LNHDA and CDR2 is SQIVND (reference sequence). With 3 bases removed from V and 7 bases from J, the gap between germline ends came to 10 bases.

This clonotype was seen more than once but under ten times. The rearrangement links TRBV5-1 to TRBJ2-3; D unclear. Germline V lookup: CDR1 SGHRS, CDR2 YFSETQ. The CDR3 is made up of 14 amino acids. V was cut by 3 bases and J by 5 bases, with 13 bases left in between. The CDR3, as DNA: TGCGCCAGCAGCTCTAGTGGCCCGAGAGATACGCAGTATTTT. Translating it yields CASSSSGPRDTQYF.

By share, this clonotype ranks as medium-sized. The CDR3 is CASSQPNGDEQYF. The CDR3 DNA is TGCGCCAGCAGCCAACCGAATGGGGACGAGCAGTACTTC. The chain links TRBV4-1 to TRBJ2-7; D remains unclear. Per the germline V gene, CDR1 is MGHRA and CDR2 is YSYEKL. The CDR3 sequence is 13 residues long. Trimming removed 2 bases at V and 5 bases at J, with 10 bases between.

As to this clonotype: A much larger clone differs from this one at a single base, so this may be a read error. V gene TRBV7-2 combines with J gene TRBJ2-7; no reliable D call. Germline assignment: CDR1 SGHTA and CDR2 FQGNSA. CDR3 size: 13 residues. V was clipped by 2 bases and J by 0 bases, with 5 bases between them. CDR3: CASSLYPSYEQYF. CDR3 sequence (DNA): TGTGCCAGCAGCTTATACCCCTCCTACGAGCAGTACTTC.